The 24 T cell receptor beta chains in this list originate from one sample, sequenced in a study of blood T cell repertoires in COVID-19. Here immunoSEQ multiplex PCR was the method, and the copy in TCRdb shows in-frame clones only, minus some. Altogether roughly 100,000 clones are present, about 88% being singletons, with the ten largest covering 5.1%. Sequenced material: peripheral blood. The source of these receptors is a human donor in a cohort sampled during active COVID-19.

The chain combines TRBV5-4 with TRBJ1-1; D perhaps matches TRBD1 (6 bases). Germline-derived CDR1 and CDR2 are SGHNT and YYREEE (reference sequence). The ends were cut back, 4 bases at V and 1 base at J, with 11 bases in the middle. The CDR3 is 14 residues long. CDR3: CASSAQGQNTEAFF. CDR3 DNA sequence: TGTGCCAGCAGCGCACAGGGACAGAACACTGAAGCTTTCTTT.

This chain links TRBV7-2 with TRBJ1-2, with no clear D. Trimming pared 5 bases from V and 2 bases from J, leaving 6 bases between. In germline, CDR1 is SGHTA, CDR2 FQGNSA. CDR3 length: 12 residues. The CDR3 nucleotides are TGTGCCAGCAGCGGCGGGAACTATGGCTACACCTTC. This sequence encodes CASSGGNYGYTF.

This chain uses TRBV11-3 with TRBJ2-5, with 7 nucleotides matching TRBD2. The V and J ends lost 5 bases and 6 bases, in that order; junction bases with no gene match: 6. The CDR3 contains 13 residues. From germline, CDR1 is SGHNT and CDR2 YENEEA. Here the CDR3 reads CASSLGGEKTQYF. CDR3 DNA: TGTGCCAGCAGCCTGGGGGGGGAGAAGACCCAGTACTTC.

The chain recombines TRBV25-1 with TRBJ1-1; D is unclear. CDR3 length equals 17 residues. Looked up from germline, CDR1 is MGHDK and CDR2 is SYGVNS. The V and J ends lost 3 bases and 6 bases respectively, with 23 bases between them. The CDR3 nucleotides are TGTGCCAGCAGTGAGACCTCTAACAGAAATAAAGGCTCTGAAGCTTTCTTT. This sequence encodes CASSETSNRNKGSEAFF.

The chain employs TRBV2 and TRBJ2-3; TRBD1 is a possible D gene (5 bases). CDR3 length equals 13 residues. V was cut by 6 bases and J by 5 bases, with 12 bases left in between. Germline loops: CDR1 SNHLY, CDR2 FYNNEI. This CDR3 reads CASSAQGRDTQYF. Written as DNA, the CDR3 is TGTGCCAGCAGCGCTCAGGGTAGAGATACGCAGTATTTT.

This chain links TRBV3-1 (or the pseudogene TRBV3-2) with TRBJ2-1; 12 bases agree with TRBD2. V dropped 7 bases and J dropped 4; count of bases not matched to a gene: 2. The CDR3 has 14 amino acids. Germline V gene lookup returns CDR1 LGHDT and CDR2 YNNKEL (reference sequence). The CDR3 DNA reads as TGTGCCAGCACTACTAGCGGGAGGTACAATGAGCAGTTCTTC. This translates into CASTTSGRYNEQFF.

The V and J genes are TRBV10-3 and TRBJ2-5, with a tentative D call TRBD2 (6 bases). This CDR3 spans 13 amino acids. V was trimmed by 11 bases and J by 4 bases, leaving 17 bases between them. CDR1 is ENHRY and CDR2 is SYGVKD in the germline V gene. DNA of the CDR3: TGTGCCCGTCGGGCGGGGTTAGGAGAGACCCAGTACTTC. Amino acids: CARRAGLGETQYF.

This sequence joins TRBV5-4 and TRBJ2-3; D unresolved. Deletions cut 4 bases from V and 0 bases from J, with 9 bases between. CDR3 length: 14 amino acids. The germline gives CDR1 SGHNT, CDR2 YYREEE (reference sequence). CDR3 amino acids: CASSEDTSTDTQYF. CDR3 DNA: TGTGCCAGCAGCGAGGATACTAGCACAGATACGCAGTATTTT. The full variable domain, its missing parts supplied by reference TRBV5-4 and TRBJ2-3, is ETGVTQSPTHLIKTRGQQVTLRCSSQSGHNTVSWYQQALGQGPQFIFQYYREEENGRGNFPPRFSGLQFPNYSSELNVNALELDDSALYLCASSEDTSTDTQYFGPGTRLTVL.

This chain joins TRBV28 and TRBJ1-2, with 9 bases identical to TRBD1. Germline values: CDR1 MDHEN, CDR2 SYDVKM. V shed 6 bases and J 3 bases; nucleotides not matched to a gene: 8. The CDR3 extends over 15 amino acids. The CDR3 loop is CASSPGQGGHYGYTF. Here the CDR3 DNA reads TGTGCCAGCAGCCCGGGACAGGGAGGCCACTATGGCTACACCTTC.

The chain recombines TRBV7-8 with TRBJ2-2; no clear D gene. The length of the CDR3 is 13 residues. In germline, CDR1 is SGHVS, CDR2 FQNEAQ. The V end was cut by 2 bases, the J end by 3 bases, with 4 bases between. CDR3 region: CASSLSHTGELFF. DNA of the CDR3: TGTGCCAGCAGCTTATCTCACACCGGGGAGCTGTTTTTT.

The chain recombines TRBV7-6 with TRBJ2-2, with 8 bases fitting TRBD2. J was trimmed by 4 bases and V by 3 bases; bases with no gene match: 7. Looked up from germline, CDR1 is SGHVS and CDR2 is FNYEAQ. The CDR3 loop spans 16 amino acids. The DNA of the CDR3 is TGTGCCAGCAGCTTGGCTAGCGGGTTTAGCACCGGGGAGCTGTTTTTT. This gives the protein CASSLASGFSTGELFF.

This chain links TRBV7-2 with TRBJ2-7, with D possibly matching TRBD2 (6 bases). The CDR3 extends over 14 amino acids. Germline V gene data show CDR1 as SGHTA and CDR2 as FQGNSA. Trimming removed 7 bases at V and 4 bases at J, with 17 bases between. CDR3 residues: CASTLRNGGYEQYF. CDR3 bases: TGTGCCAGCACCCTCCGGAACGGGGGTTACGAGCAGTACTTC.

The gene calls are TRBV6-5 and TRBJ2-1; the D gene is possibly TRBD2 (5 bases). The CDR3 sequence is 14 residues long. Germline V CDR1 and CDR2: MNHEY, SVGAGI. The ends were cut back, 5 bases at V and 3 bases at J, with 11 bases in the middle. The CDR3: CASSLHGDYNEQFF. The CDR3, as DNA: TGTGCCAGCAGTCTGCACGGGGACTACAATGAGCAGTTCTTC.

J is TRBJ2-1 and V is TRBV9; the match to TRBD2 covers 7 bases. Trimming cost V 0 bases and J 4 bases; bases outside gene matches: 7. The CDR3 contains 16 residues. Germline CDR1 is SGDLS and CDR2 is YYNGEE. The DNA of the CDR3 is TGTGCCAGCAGCGTAGTAAGCGGGGAAGGATACAATGAGCAGTTCTTC. Amino acid sequence: CASSVVSGEGYNEQFF. The full variable domain, in which reference TRBV9 and TRBJ2-1 provide the parts outside the CDR3, is DSGVTQTPKHLITATGQRVTLRCSPRSGDLSVYWYQQSLDQGLQFLIQYYNGEERAKGNILERFSAQQFPDLHSELNLSSLELGDSALYFCASSVVSGEGYNEQFFGPGTRLTVL.

CDR3 sequence: CASSRPGSSGNTIYF. The CDR3 coding sequence is TGTGCCAGCAGTAGACCGGGATCCTCTGGAAACACCATATATTTT. The V call is TRBV6-6, the J call TRBJ1-3, with D unresolved. CDR1 MNHNY and CDR2 SVGAGI come from the germline V gene (reference sequence). The CDR3 is 15 amino acids. Trimming shortened V by 5 bases and J by 0 bases, and 11 bases separated the two germline ends.

The rearrangement joins TRBV5-6 to TRBJ1-1; no reliable D call. CDR1 and CDR2 from the germline V gene are SGHDT and YYEEEE. V was trimmed by 2 bases and J by 5 bases, leaving 13 bases between them. The CDR3 spans 14 residues. This chain's CDR3 is CASSLQGPGTEAFF. DNA for the CDR3: TGTGCCAGCAGCTTACAAGGGCCGGGAACTGAAGCTTTCTTT.

The chain couples TRBV6-6 to TRBJ2-7, with 8 bases matching TRBD2. The V gene end was trimmed by 5 bases and the J gene end by 2 bases; junction bases not matched to a gene: 5. In germline, CDR1 is MNHNY, CDR2 SVGAGI (reference sequence). CDR3 length: 14 amino acids. The CDR3 sequence: CASSTSGLTYEQYF. The CDR3 nucleotides read TGTGCCAGCAGTACTAGCGGTCTAACCTACGAGCAGTACTTC.

The gene calls are TRBV28 and TRBJ2-1; 7 bases align to TRBD1. J lost 9 bases, V lost 5 bases, and 13 bases had no gene match. The CDR3 length is 15 residues. Germline V lookup: CDR1 MDHEN, CDR2 SYDVKM. This CDR3 reads CASSPLRDSWREQFF. CDR3 nucleotides: TGTGCCAGCAGTCCACTCCGGGACAGCTGGCGTGAGCAGTTCTTC. The whole variable domain, filled in from reference TRBV28 and TRBJ2-1, reads DVKVTQSSRYLVKRTGEKVFLECVQDMDHENMFWYRQDPGLGLRLIYFSYDVKMKEKGDIPEGYSVSREKKERFSLILESASTNQTSMYLCASSPLRDSWREQFFGPGTRLTVL.

The V call is TRBV12-3 or TRBV12-4, the J call TRBJ2-7; D possibly corresponds to TRBD1 (6 bases). This CDR3 contains 13 residues. Trimming shortened V by 6 bases and J by 3 bases, and 12 bases separated the two germline ends. The CDR3 loop is CASSIGQIYEQYF. CDR3 sequence (DNA): TGTGCCAGCAGCATCGGACAGATCTACGAGCAGTACTTC.

The V call is TRBV10-3, the J call TRBJ2-1; 8 bases line up with TRBD1. V shed 8 bases, J shed 7 bases, and the junction held 10 bases outside the gene matches. The length of the CDR3 is 14 residues. CDR1 and CDR2 from the germline V gene are ENHRY and SYGVKD. This chain's CDR3 is CAIRWTGSNNEQFF. CDR3 in DNA: TGTGCCATCCGATGGACAGGGAGCAATAATGAGCAGTTCTTC.

The V call is TRBV7-8, the J call TRBJ1-1; 9 positions agree with TRBD1. Trimming at V came to 1 base and at J to 5 bases, leaving 8 bases not matched to a gene. CDR1 is SGHVS, CDR2 FQNEAQ, per germline. The length of the CDR3 is 16 residues. Here the CDR3 DNA reads TGTGCCAGCAGCTTAGTCAGTGGGACAGGGAGTACTGAAGCTTTCTTT. It yields the protein CASSLVSGTGSTEAFF.

The rearrangement joins TRBV7-3 to TRBJ2-5; tentatively, D is TRBD1 (6 bases). Germline values: CDR1 SGHTA, CDR2 FQGTGA. CDR3 size: 16 residues. V dropped 5 bases and J dropped 5 bases, with 21 bases sitting between them. CDR3 protein: CASSPRGRGLRETQYF. The CDR3 coding sequence is TGTGCCAGCAGCCCCAGGGGCAGGGGTCTCCGGGAGACCCAGTACTTC.

J is TRBJ2-1 and V is TRBV5-6; 8 positions agree with TRBD2. The CDR3 extends over 16 amino acids. In germline, CDR1 is SGHDT, CDR2 YYEEEE. The V and J ends lost 5 bases and 4 bases, in that order; junction bases with no gene match: 11. CDR3 nucleotide sequence: TGTGCCAGCAGGGAGGCGGGGGGACAAGAATACAATGAGCAGTTCTTC. This gives the protein CASREAGGQEYNEQFF.

The chain is built from TRBV3-1 (or the pseudogene TRBV3-2) and TRBJ2-3; 9 bases align to TRBD2. The germline CDR1 and CDR2 sequences are LGHDT and YNNKEL (reference sequence). V shed 7 bases and J 4 bases; nucleotides not matched to a gene: 6. CDR3 length equals 14 residues. CDR3 DNA sequence: TGTGCCAGCACCCTGGCGGGGGGGGCAGATACGCAGTATTTT. Its translation is CASTLAGGADTQYF.